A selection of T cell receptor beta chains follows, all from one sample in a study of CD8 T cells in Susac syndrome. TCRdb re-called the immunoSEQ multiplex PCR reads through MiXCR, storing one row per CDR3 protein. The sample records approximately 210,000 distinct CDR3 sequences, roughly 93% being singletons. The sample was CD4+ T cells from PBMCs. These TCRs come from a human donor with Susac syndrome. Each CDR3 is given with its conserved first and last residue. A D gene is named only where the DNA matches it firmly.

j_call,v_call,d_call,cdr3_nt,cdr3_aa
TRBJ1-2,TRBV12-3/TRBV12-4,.,TGTGCCAGCAGTTCCCCCAGTACTAACTACGGTGGCTACACCTTC,CASSSPSTNYGGYTF
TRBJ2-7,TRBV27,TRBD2,TGTGCCAGCGCAAGAGAAGAGCGGGGGGCTGCATATTTC,CASAREERGAAYF
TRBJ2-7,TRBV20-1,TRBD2,TGCAGTGCTAGACGGACTAGCGGGCACGAGCAGTACTTC,CSARRTSGHEQYF
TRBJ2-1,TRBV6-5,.,TGTGCCAGCAGTCCCCCAAAGGAGGGCAATGAGCAGTTCTTC,CASSPPKEGNEQFF
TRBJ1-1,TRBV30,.,TGTGCCTGGAGTCAAAACTCGGGAGGTGCTGAAGCTTTCTTT,CAWSQNSGGAEAFF
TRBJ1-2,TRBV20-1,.,TGCAGTGCTACTAACTTCAGACAGTTAGCTAACTATGGCTACACCTTC,CSATNFRQLANYGYTF
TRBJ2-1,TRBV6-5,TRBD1,TGTGCCAGCAGTGCCCACAGGGGGAATGAGCAGTTCTTC,CASSAHRGNEQFF
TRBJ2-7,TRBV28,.,TGTGCCAGCAGTTCCGGCGGTTGGGGCGAACCCTCCTACGAGCAGTACTTC,CASSSGGWGEPSYEQYF
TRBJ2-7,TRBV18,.,TGTGCCAGCTCACCGACCCAATCCTACGAGCAGTACTTC,CASSPTQSYEQYF
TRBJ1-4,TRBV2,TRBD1,TGTGCCGGGAAGACAGGGGAGAATGAAAAACTGTTTTTT,CAGKTGENEKLFF